This T cell receptor beta chain stems from a study of blood T cell repertoires in COVID-19 (dated by TCRdb to the early 2020s). With respect to the entire study: Collaborator samples came from the United States, Italy and Spain and covered acute and convalescent phases of COVID-19. Subjects who had been exposed to COVID-19, were actively infected with it, or had recovered from it provided the deeply sampled blood TCRbeta repertoires that made up the dataset. Samples were obtained from the ongoing ImmuneRACE study (first 160 participants) and from about 1,300 subjects provided by 6 global collaborators. The repertoires were released in a freely available public database meant as a resource for research on the immune response to SARS-CoV-2. Sample metadata almost always included a de-identified subject ID, COVID-19 status, age in years and sex. The material from the prospective study consisted of cDNA or gDNA derived from T cells, B-cell-depleted T cells, or PBMCs. Where available, HLA class I and class II types were obtained from metadata supplied by the sample provider rather than from assay-based typing. The paper's findings and limits, for the study overall: How much clinical and demographic metadata was included differed by source and by participant, and the metadata was provided uncurated.

TCRbeta CDR3 regions were amplified from genomic DNA using the immunoSEQ Assay, a bias-controlled multiplex PCR. On the study's bioinformatics: The number of nucleated cells in each sample was estimated by amplification of reference gene primers within the assay. Sequence reads were collapsed and filtered to measure the absolute abundance of every unique TCRbeta CDR3 rearrangement. For each sample, productive Simpson clonality was calculated as the square root of Simpson's diversity index across productive rearrangements. The table comes from immuneACCESS by way of TCRdb, which keeps in-frame sequences with V and J called. Part of the clones is missing from these tables; in studies checked, under half for an unresolved V gene and the rest for unknown reasons. Clonal size and the V and J genes are those of that table, whereas D and trimming came from the DNA. For this sample the table gives about 92,000 clones, of which around nine tenths were detected only once. Together, the top ten hold around 17% of the sample.

One collaborating source in Seattle enrolled patients while the patients were actively infected and followed the patients over time throughout the course of disease. Collaborating institutions collected whole blood in K2EDTA tubes following their own protocols. For TCRbeta analysis, collaborators shipped samples in one of three forms: frozen whole blood, isolated PBMCs, or DNA extracted from either of those sample types. Points on this clone: Its antigen has not been determined. There are no base qualities to consult, and no much larger clone falls within one base.

The CDR3 covers 15 residues, taking in both the cysteine and the phenylalanine. The DNA shown is the 45-base CDR3, in frame from base 1. CDR1 MNHEY and CDR2 SVGAGI were looked up in the germline V gene. Unmatched junction bases come to 5, with V trimmed by 4 bases and J by 3 bases. This receptor was identified in an older woman with COVID-19, enrolled during active disease. Sequenced sample: peripheral blood. The rearrangement joined TRBV6-5 to TRBJ1-4, with 7 junctional bases fitting TRBD1. The nucleotide sequence is given as TGTGCCAGCAGTTTTAGGGGGCTGTCTAATGAAAAACTGTTTTTT. Translated, it reads CASSFRGLSNEKLFF.